This T cell receptor beta chain is from a study of blood T cells in healthy people across ages. Study background: Per two T cells, about one barcoded beta molecule was captured through template switching. Overall study findings and caveats: While age rose, TCR beta diversity per million T cells dropped in a roughly linear way. When set beside aged donors, long-lived donors presented more naive CD4+ cells and higher diversity.

Together with a sample-barcoded 5' primer, a J-beta primer mix was included in a second PCR lasting about 7 to 11 cycles. TCRdb recomputed calls from the 5' RACE reads with MiXCR, one row per CDR3 protein. In the table there are about 1.4 million distinct CDR3 sequences, approximately 59% of which are singletons. Peripheral blood was drawn, approximately 9.5 milliliters per donor. For this clonotype: The antigen is undetermined.

The germline V gene has CDR1 ENHRY and CDR2 SYGVKD. The CDR3 sequence is 16 residues long. With 3 bases clipped from V and 2 bases from J, the junction kept 7 bases outside the gene matches. The chain has TRBV10-3 and TRBJ2-3; TRBD1 aligns across 8 bases. The TCR comes from a man aged 18-30 years in good health. Sequences were obtained from blood. CDR3 nucleotide sequence: TGTGCCATCAGTGACCAGGACAGGGTAGCCACAGATACGCAGTATTTT. It translates to CAISDQDRVATDTQYF.